This T cell receptor beta chain was found in a study of blood T cell repertoires in COVID-19. Study-level background: From the United States, Italy and Spain came samples of acute and convalescent COVID-19. PBMCs, B-cell-depleted T cells, or T cells were the source of the cDNA or gDNA that made up the material.

In the study's own analysis: Cell counts per sample came from amplifying reference gene primers. Using immunoSEQ multiplex PCR, the repertoire was profiled, and TCRdb retains in-frame clones only, with some absent. V and J calls plus clone size are reproduced from that table; the DNA served to infer D and trimming. The sample has around 86,000 clones, approximately 85% seen once; the top ten hold 9.5% to 15%. This CDR3 is built from 16 residues. V lost 3 bases and J lost 4, with 18 bases in between. The germline V gene has CDR1 WNHNN and CDR2 SYGVQD (reference sequence). This clone was recorded a few times.

This receptor was taken from a human donor in a cohort sampled during active COVID-19. The chain employs TRBV10-1 and TRBJ2-5; weak D call: TRBD1 (6 bases). The sequenced sample consisted of peripheral blood. CDR3 in amino acids: CASSDLRDIYGETQYF. CDR3 coding DNA: TGCGCCAGCAGTGACCTTCGGGACATATATGGAGAGACCCAGTACTTC.